This entry concerns a single T cell receptor beta chain. This sample stems from a study of OX40 agonist ivuxolimab in advanced cancers. Losses at the gene ends were 4 bases for V and 3 bases for J; bases not matched to a gene: 10. The CDR3 spans 16 residues. Looked up from germline, CDR1 is SGHRS and CDR2 is YFSETQ. Libraries were prepared by immunoSEQ multiplex PCR; TCRdb keeps only in-frame clonotypes and omits some of them. The table has 65,000 to 85,000 clones, about 85% seen once. This chain joins TRBV5-1 and TRBJ1-1; 9 nucleotides align to TRBD1. Sample: CD4+ or CD8+ T cells sorted from blood, taken in a trial of the OX40 agonist ivuxolimab. This clonotype was sampled from an adult with an advanced solid tumor such as melanoma, head and neck, liver or kidney cancer. The CDR3 reads CASSLVYRGPDTEAFF. CDR3 DNA sequence: TGCGCCAGCAGCCTGGTTTACAGGGGGCCGGACACTGAAGCTTTCTTT.